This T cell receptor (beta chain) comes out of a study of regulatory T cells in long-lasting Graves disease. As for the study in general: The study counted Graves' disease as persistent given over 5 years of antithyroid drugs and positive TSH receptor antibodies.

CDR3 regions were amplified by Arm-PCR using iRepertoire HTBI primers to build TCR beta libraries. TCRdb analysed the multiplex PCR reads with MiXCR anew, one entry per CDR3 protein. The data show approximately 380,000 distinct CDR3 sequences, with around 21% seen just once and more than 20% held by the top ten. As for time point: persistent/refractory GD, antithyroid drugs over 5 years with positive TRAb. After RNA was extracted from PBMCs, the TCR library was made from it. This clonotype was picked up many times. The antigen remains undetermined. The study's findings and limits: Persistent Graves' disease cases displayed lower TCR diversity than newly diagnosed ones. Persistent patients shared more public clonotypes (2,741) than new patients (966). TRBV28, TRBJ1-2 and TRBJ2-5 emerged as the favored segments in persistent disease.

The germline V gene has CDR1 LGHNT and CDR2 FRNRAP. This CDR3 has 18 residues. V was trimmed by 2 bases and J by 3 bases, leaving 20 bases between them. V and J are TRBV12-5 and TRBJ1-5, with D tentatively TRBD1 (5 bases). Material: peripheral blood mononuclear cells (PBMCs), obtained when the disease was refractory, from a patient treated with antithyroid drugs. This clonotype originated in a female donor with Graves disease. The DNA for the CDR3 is TGTGCTAGTGGTTTGTTTCAGGGTGGCAGGCAACCCAATCAGCCCCAGCATTTT. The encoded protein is CASGLFQGGRQPNQPQHF.